This T cell receptor beta chain was found in a study of T cells in Graves' hyperthyroidism and ophthalmopathy. Study-wide findings and caveats: Blood also carried most thyroid clonotypes expanded above 0.001.

The CDR3 sequence is 13 residues long. V lost 8 bases, J lost 6 bases, and 17 bases lay in between. This clonotype was picked up many times. What it binds is not known. Amplified TCR beta CDR3 regions derived from RNA transcripts. HTBI primers drove first-round RT-PCR of the TCR CDR3. One entry per CDR3 protein, called by TCRdb with MiXCR from the multiplex PCR reads. This sample has 600,000 to 650,000 distinct CDR3 sequences, with about 16% found just once. The sample comprised blood. This TCR came from a woman aged 25 to 45 with Graves' hyperthyroidism. This chain links TRBV12-3 or TRBV12-4 with TRBJ2-7; maybe TRBD1 (5 bases). CDR3 DNA: TGTGCCAGCTCTGGCTCTCTTGGGGCCGAGCAGTACTTC. This sequence encodes CASSGSLGAEQYF.